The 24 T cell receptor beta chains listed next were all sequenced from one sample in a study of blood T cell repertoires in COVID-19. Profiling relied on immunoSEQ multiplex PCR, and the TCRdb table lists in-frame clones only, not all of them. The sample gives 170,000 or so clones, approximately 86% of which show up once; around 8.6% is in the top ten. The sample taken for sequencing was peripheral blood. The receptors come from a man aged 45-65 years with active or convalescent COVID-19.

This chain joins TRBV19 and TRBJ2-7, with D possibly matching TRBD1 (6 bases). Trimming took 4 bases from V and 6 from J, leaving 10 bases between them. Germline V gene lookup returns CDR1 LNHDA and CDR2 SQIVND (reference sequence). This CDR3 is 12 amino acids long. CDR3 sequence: CASSKQGGEQYF. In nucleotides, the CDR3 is TGTGCCAGTAGTAAACAGGGTGGCGAGCAGTACTTC. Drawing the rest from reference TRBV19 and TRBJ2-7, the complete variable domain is DGGITQSPKYLFRKEGQNVTLSCEQNLNHDAMYWYRQDPGQGLRLIYYSQIVNDFQKGDIAEGYSVSREKKESFPLTVTSAQKNPTAFYLCASSKQGGEQYFGPGTRLTVT.

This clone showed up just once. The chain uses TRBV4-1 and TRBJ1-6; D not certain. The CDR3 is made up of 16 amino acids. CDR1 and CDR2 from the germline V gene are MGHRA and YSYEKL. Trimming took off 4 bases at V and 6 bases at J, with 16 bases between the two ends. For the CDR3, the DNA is TGCGCCAGCAGCCCGACCCCTAGTTGGTCTAATTCACCCCTCCACTTT. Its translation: CASSPTPSWSNSPLHF.

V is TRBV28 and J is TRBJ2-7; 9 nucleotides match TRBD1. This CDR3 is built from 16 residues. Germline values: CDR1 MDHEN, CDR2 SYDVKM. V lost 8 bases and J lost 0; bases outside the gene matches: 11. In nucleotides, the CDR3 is TGTGCCAGCCTCCGGGACAGGGAATTAGGCTCCTACGAGCAGTACTTC. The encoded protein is CASLRDRELGSYEQYF.

The CDR3 region has the DNA TGTGCCAGCAGCCGGACAGGTTGCTATGGCTACACCTTC. Amino acids: CASSRTGCYGYTF. This sequence joins TRBV3-1 (or the pseudogene TRBV3-2) and TRBJ1-2; 7 bases map to TRBD1. V lost 4 bases and J lost 4; bases outside the gene matches: 3. This CDR3 comprises 13 residues. Germline V lookup: CDR1 LGHDT, CDR2 YNNKEL (reference sequence).

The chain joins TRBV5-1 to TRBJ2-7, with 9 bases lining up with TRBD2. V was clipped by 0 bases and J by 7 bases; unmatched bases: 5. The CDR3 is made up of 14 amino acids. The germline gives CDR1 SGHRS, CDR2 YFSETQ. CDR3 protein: CASSLGGGANEQYF. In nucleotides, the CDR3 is TGCGCCAGCAGCTTGGGCGGGGGGGCGAATGAGCAGTACTTC.

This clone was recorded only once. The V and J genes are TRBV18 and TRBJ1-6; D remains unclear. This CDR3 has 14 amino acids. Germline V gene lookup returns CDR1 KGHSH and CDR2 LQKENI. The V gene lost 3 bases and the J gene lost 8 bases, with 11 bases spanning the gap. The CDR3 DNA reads TGTGCCAGCTCACCCGACTCAGTTCATTCACCCCTCCACTTT. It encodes CASSPDSVHSPLHF.

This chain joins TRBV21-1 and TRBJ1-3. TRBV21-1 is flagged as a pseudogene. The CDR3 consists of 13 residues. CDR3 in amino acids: CASAEGLGNTIYF. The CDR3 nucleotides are TGTGCCAGCGCGGAGGGGCTGGGAAACACCATATATTTT.

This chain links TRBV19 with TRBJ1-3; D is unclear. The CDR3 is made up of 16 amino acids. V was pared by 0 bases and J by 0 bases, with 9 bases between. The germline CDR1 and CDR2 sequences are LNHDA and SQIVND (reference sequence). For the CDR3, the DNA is TGTGCCAGTAGTATAGATGCGGCAGACTCTGGAAACACCATATATTTT. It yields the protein CASSIDAADSGNTIYF.

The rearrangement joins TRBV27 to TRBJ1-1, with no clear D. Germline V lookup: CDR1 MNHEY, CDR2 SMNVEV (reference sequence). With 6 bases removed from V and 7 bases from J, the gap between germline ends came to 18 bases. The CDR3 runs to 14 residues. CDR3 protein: CASRTLEPRLEAFF. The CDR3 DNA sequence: TGTGCCAGCAGGACCTTGGAGCCGAGACTTGAAGCTTTCTTT.

CDR3 in DNA: TGTGCCAGCAACCTGAACAGGGCAGATACGCAGTATTTT. The encoded protein is CASNLNRADTQYF. The V call is TRBV2, the J call TRBJ2-3, with D possibly matching TRBD1 (6 bases). V lost 7 bases and J 4 bases, leaving 12 bases between the germline ends. The CDR3 spans 13 residues. Germline V CDR1 and CDR2: SNHLY, FYNNEI.

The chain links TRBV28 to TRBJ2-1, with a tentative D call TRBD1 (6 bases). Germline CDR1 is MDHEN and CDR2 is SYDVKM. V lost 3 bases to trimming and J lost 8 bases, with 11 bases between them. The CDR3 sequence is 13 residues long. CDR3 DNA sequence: TGTGCCAGCAGTTTGTGGACAGTCGATGAGCAGTTCTTC. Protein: CASSLWTVDEQFF.

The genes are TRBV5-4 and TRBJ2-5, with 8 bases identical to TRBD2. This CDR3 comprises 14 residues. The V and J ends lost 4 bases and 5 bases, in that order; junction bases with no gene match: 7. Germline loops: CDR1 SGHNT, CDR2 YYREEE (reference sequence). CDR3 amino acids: CASSPGGTWETQYF. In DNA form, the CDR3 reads TGTGCCAGCAGCCCGGGGGGGACCTGGGAGACCCAGTACTTC.

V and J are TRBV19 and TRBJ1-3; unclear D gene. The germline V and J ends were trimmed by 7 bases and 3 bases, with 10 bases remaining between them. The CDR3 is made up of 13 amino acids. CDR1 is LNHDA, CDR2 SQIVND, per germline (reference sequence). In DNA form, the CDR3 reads TGTGCCAGTACTCCGTCAGGTGGAAACACCATATATTTT. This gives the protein CASTPSGGNTIYF.

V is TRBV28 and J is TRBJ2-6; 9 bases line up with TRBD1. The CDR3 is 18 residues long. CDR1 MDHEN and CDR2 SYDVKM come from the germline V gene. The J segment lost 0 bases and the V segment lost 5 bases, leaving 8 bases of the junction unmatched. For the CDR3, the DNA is TGTGCCAGCAGTCCGCCGGGACAGGGCTACTCTGGGGCCAACGTCCTGACTTTC. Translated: CASSPPGQGYSGANVLTF. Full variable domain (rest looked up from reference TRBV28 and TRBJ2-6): DVKVTQSSRYLVKRTGEKVFLECVQDMDHENMFWYRQDPGLGLRLIYFSYDVKMKEKGDIPEGYSVSREKKERFSLILESASTNQTSMYLCASSPPGQGYSGANVLTFGAGSRLTVL.

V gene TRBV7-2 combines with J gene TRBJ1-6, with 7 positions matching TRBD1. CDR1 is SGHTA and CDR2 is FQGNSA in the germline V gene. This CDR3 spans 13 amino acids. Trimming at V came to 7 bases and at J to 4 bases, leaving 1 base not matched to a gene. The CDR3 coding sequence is TGTGCCAGCAAGGGACAGTATAATTCACCCCTCCACTTT. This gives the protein CASKGQYNSPLHF.

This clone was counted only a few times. CDR3 loop: CASSNPSSGREFDTQYF. CDR3 DNA sequence: TGTGCCAGCAGCAACCCTTCTAGCGGGAGGGAGTTTGATACGCAGTATTTT. The chain recombines TRBV21-1 with TRBJ2-3; the DNA was not used to check the table's D call, TRBD2. TRBV21-1 is labeled a pseudogene. The CDR3 length is 17 residues.

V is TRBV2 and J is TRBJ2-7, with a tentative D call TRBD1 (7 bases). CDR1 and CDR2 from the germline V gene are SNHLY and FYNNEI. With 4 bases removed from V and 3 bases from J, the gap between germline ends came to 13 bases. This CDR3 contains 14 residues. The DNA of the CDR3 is TGTGCCAGCAGTGCAACAGGGGAGGACTACGAGCAGTACTTC. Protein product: CASSATGEDYEQYF.

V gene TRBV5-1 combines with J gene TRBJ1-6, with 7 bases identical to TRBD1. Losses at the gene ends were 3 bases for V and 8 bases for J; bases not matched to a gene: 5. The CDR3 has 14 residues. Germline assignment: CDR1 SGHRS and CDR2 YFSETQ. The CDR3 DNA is TGCGCCAGCAGCTCCCAGGGGGAAGATTCACCCCTCCACTTT. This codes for CASSSQGEDSPLHF. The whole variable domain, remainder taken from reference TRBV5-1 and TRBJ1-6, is KAGVTQTPRYLIKTRGQQVTLSCSPISGHRSVSWYQQTPGQGLQFLFEYFSETQRNKGNFPGRFSGRQFSNSRSEMNVSTLELGDSALYLCASSSQGEDSPLHFGNGTRLTVT.

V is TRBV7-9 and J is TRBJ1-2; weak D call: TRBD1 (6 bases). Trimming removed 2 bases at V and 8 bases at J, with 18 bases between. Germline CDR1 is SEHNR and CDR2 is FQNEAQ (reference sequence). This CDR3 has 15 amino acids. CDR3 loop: CASSLSGQPRGGYTF. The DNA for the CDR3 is TGTGCCAGCAGCTTATCTGGACAGCCAAGGGGGGGCTACACCTTC.

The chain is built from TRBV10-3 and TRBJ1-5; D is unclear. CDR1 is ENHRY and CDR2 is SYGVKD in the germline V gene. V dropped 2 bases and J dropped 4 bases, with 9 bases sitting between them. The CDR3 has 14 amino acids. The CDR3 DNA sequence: TGTGCCATCAGTGAGGGGAGAGAGAATCAGCCCCAGCATTTT. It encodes CAISEGRENQPQHF.

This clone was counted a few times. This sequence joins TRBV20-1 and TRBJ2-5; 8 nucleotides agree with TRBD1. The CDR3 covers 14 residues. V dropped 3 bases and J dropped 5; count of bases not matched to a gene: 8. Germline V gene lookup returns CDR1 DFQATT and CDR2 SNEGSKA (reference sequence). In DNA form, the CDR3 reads TGCAGTGCTAGTTACTCAGGGGGCGCGGAGACCCAGTACTTC. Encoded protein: CSASYSGGAETQYF.

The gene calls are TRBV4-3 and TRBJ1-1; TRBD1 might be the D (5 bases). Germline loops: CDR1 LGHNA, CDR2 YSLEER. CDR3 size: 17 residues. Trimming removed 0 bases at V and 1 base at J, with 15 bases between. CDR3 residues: CASSQEGLYRRNTEAFF. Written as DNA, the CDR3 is TGCGCCAGCAGCCAAGAGGGCCTCTACAGGCGGAACACTGAAGCTTTCTTT.

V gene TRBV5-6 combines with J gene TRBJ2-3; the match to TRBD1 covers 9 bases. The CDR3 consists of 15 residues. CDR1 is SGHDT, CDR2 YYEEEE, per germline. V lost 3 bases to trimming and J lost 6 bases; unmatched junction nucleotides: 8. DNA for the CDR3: TGTGCCAGCAGCTGGGAGGGACAGGGCGGGGATACGCAGTATTTT. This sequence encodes CASSWEGQGGDTQYF.

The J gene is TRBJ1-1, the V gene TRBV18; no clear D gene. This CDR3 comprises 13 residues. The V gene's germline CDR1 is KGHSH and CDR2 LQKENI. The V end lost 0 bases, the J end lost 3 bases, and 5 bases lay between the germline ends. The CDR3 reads CASSPPEYTEAFF. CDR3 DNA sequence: TGTGCCAGCTCACCACCTGAGTACACTGAAGCTTTCTTT.